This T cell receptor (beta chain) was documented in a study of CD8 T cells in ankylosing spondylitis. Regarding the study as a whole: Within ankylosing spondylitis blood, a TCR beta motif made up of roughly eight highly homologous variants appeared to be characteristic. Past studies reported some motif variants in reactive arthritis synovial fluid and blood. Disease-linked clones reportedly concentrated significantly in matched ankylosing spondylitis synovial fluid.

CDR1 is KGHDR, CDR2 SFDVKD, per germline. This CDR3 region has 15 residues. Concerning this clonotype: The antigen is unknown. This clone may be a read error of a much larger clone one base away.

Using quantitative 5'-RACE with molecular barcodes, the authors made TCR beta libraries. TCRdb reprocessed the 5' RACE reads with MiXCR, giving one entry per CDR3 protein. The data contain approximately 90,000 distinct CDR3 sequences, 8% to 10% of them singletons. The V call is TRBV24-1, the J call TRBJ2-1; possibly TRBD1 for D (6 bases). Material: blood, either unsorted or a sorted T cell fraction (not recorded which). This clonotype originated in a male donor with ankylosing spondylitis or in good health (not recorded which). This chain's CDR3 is CTTSDSTGPYNEQFF. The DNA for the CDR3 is TGTACCACCAGTGATTCAACAGGGCCTTACAATGAGCAGTTCTTC.